This TCR beta chain was identified during a study of T cell repertoires in cytomegalovirus infection (dated by TCRdb to about 2019). Study-level background: Peptide stimulations targeted recently identified HLA-C-restricted CMV epitopes, whose presentation resists viral immunomodulation, together with well-studied HLA-B-restricted epitopes. The HLA type of each donor mattered for the analysis, because public TCR beta signatures pointed to carriage of CMV infection along with the matching HLA type.

This specimen's treatment or condition label, interpreted: in vitro stimulation with specific CMV peptide epitopes to enrich CMV-specific T cells. The CDR3 starts with the cysteine, ends with the phenylalanine, and has 16 residues. Here the CDR3 DNA is all that survives: 48 bases in frame from base 1. CDR1 SEHNR and CDR2 FQNEAQ were looked up in the germline V gene (reference sequence). The germline ends are 18 bases apart after V is trimmed by 5 bases and J by 2 bases. Overall study outcomes, separate from this receptor: In both this cohort and an independent cohort of some 370 donors, the cumulative frequency of public TCR beta family members distinguished carriers of CMV infection plus the relevant HLA type. The ex vivo response was dominated by HLA-C-restricted CMV-specific TCR beta clonotypes, which also provided the single most frequent clonotype in two of eight donors.

Sequencer: Illumina HiSeq 1500. TCRdb reran the public reads through fastp at Q25 and MiXCR, keeping productive beta chains. Each entry merges the rows of one CDR3 protein and shows their most common DNA and genes. In all, the sample holds about 920,000 distinct CDR3 sequences, and approximately 31% of those were seen once. The ten biggest clones cover about 14% of the sample. This clonotype was counted between two and nine times. There is no known antigen for this receptor. Base qualities are not at hand, and no much larger clone is one base apart. The receptor was derived from a human donor in good health (CMV status not recorded). Some clones in this sample may be carry-over from other donors' samples. The sequence is built from TRBV7-9 and TRBJ1-2, with the D gene uncertain. The sequencing used cultured CD8+ T cells from PBMCs, collected from culture after CMV antigen stimulation. The CDR3 loop reads CASSATEGIGNYGYTF. The nucleotides are TGTGCCAGCAGCGCGACTGAAGGGATCGGGAACTATGGCTACACCTTC.